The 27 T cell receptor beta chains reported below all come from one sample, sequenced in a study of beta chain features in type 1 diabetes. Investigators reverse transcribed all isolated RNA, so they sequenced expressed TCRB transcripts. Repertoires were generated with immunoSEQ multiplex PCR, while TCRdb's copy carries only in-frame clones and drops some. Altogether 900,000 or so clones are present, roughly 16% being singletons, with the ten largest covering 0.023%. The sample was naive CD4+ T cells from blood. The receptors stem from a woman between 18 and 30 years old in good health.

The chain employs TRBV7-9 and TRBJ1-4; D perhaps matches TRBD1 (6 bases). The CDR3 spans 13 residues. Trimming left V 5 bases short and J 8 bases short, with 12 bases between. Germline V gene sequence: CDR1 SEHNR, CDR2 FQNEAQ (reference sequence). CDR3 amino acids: CASSATRGEKLFF. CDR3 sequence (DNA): TGTGCCAGCAGCGCAACAAGGGGGGAAAAACTGTTTTTT.

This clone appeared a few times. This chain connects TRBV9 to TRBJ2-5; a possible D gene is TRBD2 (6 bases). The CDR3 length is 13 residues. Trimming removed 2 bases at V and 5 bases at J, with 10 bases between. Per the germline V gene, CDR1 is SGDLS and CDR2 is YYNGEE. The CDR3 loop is CASSVTSTETQYF. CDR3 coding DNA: TGTGCCAGCAGCGTGACTAGTACTGAGACCCAGTACTTC.

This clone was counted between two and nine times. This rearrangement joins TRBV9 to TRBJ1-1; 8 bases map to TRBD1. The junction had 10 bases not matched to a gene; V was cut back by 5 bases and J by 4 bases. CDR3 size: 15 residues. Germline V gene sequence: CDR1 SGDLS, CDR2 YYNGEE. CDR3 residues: CASSVSWTGTTEAFF. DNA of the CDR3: TGTGCCAGCAGTGTTAGCTGGACAGGGACCACTGAAGCTTTCTTT.

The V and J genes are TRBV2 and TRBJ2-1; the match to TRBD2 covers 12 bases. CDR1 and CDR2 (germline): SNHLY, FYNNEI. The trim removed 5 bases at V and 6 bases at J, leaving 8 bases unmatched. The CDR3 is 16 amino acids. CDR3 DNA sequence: TGTGCCAGCAGTCGATCACGACTAGCGGGAGCCAATGAGCAGTTCTTC. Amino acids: CASSRSRLAGANEQFF.

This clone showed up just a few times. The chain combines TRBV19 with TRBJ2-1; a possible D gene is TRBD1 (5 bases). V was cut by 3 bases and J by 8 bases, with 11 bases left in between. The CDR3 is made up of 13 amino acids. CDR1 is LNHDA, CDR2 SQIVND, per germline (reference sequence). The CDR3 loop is CASSIIGHDEQFF. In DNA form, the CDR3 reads TGTGCCAGTAGTATTATTGGACACGATGAGCAGTTCTTC.

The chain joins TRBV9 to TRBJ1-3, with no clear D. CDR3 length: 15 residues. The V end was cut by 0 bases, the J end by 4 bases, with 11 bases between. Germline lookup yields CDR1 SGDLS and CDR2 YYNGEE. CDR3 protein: CASSVDVGYGNTIYF. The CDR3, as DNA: TGTGCCAGCAGCGTAGATGTGGGCTACGGAAACACCATATATTTT.

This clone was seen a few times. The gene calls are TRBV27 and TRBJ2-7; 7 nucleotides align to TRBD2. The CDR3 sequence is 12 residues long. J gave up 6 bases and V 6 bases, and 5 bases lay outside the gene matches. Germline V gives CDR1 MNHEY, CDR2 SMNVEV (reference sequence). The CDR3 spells CASRGGWREQYF. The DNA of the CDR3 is TGTGCCAGCAGGGGGGGGTGGCGCGAGCAGTACTTC.

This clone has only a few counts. The CDR3 sequence is CASSLATTQYF. The CDR3, as DNA: TGTGCCAGCAGCCTGGCGACTACGCAGTATTTT. The chain links TRBV7-9 to TRBJ2-3; D gene unclear. V was pared by 5 bases and J by 8 bases, with 8 bases between. CDR1 is SEHNR, CDR2 FQNEAQ, per germline (reference sequence). The CDR3 runs 11 residues.

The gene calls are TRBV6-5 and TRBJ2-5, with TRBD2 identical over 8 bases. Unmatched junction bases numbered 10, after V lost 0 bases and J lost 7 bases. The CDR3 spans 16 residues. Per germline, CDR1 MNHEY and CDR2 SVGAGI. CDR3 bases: TGTGCCAGCAGTTACTCCTGGACTAGCCGCCGTGGGACCCAGTACTTC. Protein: CASSYSWTSRRGTQYF.

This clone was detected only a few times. This CDR3 reads CADSEQFF. The DNA for the CDR3 is TGCGCGGACAGTGAGCAGTTCTTC. The chain combines TRBV20-1 with TRBJ2-1; a possible D gene is TRBD1 (6 bases). Germline V CDR1 and CDR2: DFQATT, SNEGSKA (reference sequence). The length of the CDR3 is 8 residues.

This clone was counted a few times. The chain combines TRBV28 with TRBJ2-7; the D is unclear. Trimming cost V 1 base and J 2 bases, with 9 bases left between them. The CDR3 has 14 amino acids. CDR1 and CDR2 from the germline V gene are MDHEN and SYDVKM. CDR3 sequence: CASSLSPSAYEQYF. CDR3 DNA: TGTGCCAGCAGTTTATCCCCCTCCGCCTACGAGCAGTACTTC.

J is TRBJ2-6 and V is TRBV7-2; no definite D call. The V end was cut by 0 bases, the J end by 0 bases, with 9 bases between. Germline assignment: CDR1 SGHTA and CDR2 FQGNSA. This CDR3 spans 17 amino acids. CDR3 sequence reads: CASSLAPVDSGANVLTF. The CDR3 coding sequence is TGTGCCAGCAGCTTAGCGCCGGTTGACTCTGGGGCCAACGTCCTGACTTTC.

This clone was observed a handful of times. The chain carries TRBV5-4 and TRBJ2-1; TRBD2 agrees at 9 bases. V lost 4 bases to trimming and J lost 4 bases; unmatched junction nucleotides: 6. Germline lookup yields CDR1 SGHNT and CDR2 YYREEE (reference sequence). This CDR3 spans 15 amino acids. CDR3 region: CASSQGTSRYNEQFF. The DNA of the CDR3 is TGTGCCAGCAGCCAGGGGACTAGCAGATACAATGAGCAGTTCTTC.

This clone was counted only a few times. CDR3 coding DNA: TGTGCCAGCAGTTTCTACCGCGACAGCGCCGAGCAGTTCTTC. It codes for CASSFYRDSAEQFF. The chain joins TRBV27 to TRBJ2-1; weak D call: TRBD1 (5 bases). Germline V lookup: CDR1 MNHEY, CDR2 SMNVEV (reference sequence). The CDR3 covers 14 residues. With 3 bases removed from V and 10 bases from J, the gap between germline ends came to 16 bases.

The CDR3 DNA reads TGTGCCAGCAGTTTTTATGGCATTCAGTACTTC. It yields the protein CASSFYGIQYF. The chain has TRBV28 and TRBJ2-4; D gene uncertain. Looked up from germline, CDR1 is MDHEN and CDR2 is SYDVKM. Trimming left V 3 bases short and J 9 bases short, with 6 bases between. This CDR3 is built from 11 residues.

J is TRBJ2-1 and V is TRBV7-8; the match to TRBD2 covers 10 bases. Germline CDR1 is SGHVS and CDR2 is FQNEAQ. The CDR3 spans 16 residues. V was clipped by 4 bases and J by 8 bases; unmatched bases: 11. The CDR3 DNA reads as TGTGCCAGCAGCTCGCGGTCTAGCGGGAGAGGCGATGAGCAGTTCTTC. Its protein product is CASSSRSSGRGDEQFF.

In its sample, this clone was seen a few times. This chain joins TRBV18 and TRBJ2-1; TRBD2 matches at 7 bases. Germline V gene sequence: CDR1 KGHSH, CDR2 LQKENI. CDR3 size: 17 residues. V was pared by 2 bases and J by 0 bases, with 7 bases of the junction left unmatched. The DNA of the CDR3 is TGTGCCAGCTCACCAGGGCGCCGCGGGAGCTCCTACAATGAGCAGTTCTTC. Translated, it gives CASSPGRRGSSYNEQFF. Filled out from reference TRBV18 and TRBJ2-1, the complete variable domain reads NAGVMQNPRHLVRRRGQEARLRCSPMKGHSHVYWYRQLPEEGLKFMVYLQKENIIDESGMPKERFSAEFPKEGPSILRIQQVVRGDSAAYFCASSPGRRGSSYNEQFFGPGTRLTVL.

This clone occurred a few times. The CDR3 reads CASTTTGGSYNEQFF. The CDR3 nucleotides are TGTGCCAGCACCACCACAGGGGGATCCTACAATGAGCAGTTCTTC. This chain links TRBV9 with TRBJ2-1; 8 bases line up with TRBD1. Germline values: CDR1 SGDLS, CDR2 YYNGEE. After removal of 6 bases from V and 1 base from J, the junction contained 6 bases not matched to a gene. The CDR3 is 15 residues long.

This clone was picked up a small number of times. CDR3 amino acids: CASSIQENQPQHF. The CDR3 DNA reads as TGTGCCAGCAGTATACAGGAGAATCAGCCCCAGCATTTT. The chain joins TRBV7-9 to TRBJ1-5; D might be TRBD1 (5 bases). The CDR3 is 13 amino acids. V lost 6 bases and J 4 bases, leaving 10 bases between the germline ends. Per germline, CDR1 SEHNR and CDR2 FQNEAQ (reference sequence).

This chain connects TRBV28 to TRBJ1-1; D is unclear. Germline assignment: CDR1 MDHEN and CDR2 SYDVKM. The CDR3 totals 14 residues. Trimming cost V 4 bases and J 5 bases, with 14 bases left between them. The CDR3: CASSSRPGPTEAFF. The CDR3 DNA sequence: TGTGCCAGCAGTTCAAGACCCGGACCGACTGAAGCTTTCTTT. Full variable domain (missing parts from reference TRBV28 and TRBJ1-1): DVKVTQSSRYLVKRTGEKVFLECVQDMDHENMFWYRQDPGLGLRLIYFSYDVKMKEKGDIPEGYSVSREKKERFSLILESASTNQTSMYLCASSSRPGPTEAFFGQGTRLTVV.

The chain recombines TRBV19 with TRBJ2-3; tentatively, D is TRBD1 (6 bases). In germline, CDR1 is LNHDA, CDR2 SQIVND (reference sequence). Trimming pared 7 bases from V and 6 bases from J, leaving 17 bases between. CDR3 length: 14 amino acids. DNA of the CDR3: TGTGCCAGTACTACGAACAGACAGGTGGATACGCAGTATTTT. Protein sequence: CASTTNRQVDTQYF.

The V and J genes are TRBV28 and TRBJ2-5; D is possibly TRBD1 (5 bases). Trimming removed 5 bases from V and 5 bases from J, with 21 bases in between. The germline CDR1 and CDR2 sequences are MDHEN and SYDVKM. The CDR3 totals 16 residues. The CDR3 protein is CASSRAPQGTTETQYF. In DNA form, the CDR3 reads TGTGCCAGCAGTCGCGCCCCCCAGGGTACGACGGAGACCCAGTACTTC.

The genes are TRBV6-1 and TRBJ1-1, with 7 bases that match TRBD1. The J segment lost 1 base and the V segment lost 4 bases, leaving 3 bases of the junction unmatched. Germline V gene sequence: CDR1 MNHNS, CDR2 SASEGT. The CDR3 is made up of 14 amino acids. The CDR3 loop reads CASSGTGPNTEAFF. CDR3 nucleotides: TGTGCCAGCAGTGGGACAGGACCGAACACTGAAGCTTTCTTT.

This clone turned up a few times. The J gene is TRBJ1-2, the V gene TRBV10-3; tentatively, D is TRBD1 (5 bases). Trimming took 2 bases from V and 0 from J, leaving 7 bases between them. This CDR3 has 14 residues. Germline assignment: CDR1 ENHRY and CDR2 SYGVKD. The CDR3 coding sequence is TGTGCCATCAGTGAGAGGGGACCTAACTATGGCTACACCTTC. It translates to CAISERGPNYGYTF.

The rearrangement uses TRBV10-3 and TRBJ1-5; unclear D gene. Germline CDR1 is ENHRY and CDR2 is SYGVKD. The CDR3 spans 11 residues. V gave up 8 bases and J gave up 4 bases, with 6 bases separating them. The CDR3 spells CAIGNNQPQHF. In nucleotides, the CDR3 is TGTGCCATCGGTAATAATCAGCCCCAGCATTTT.

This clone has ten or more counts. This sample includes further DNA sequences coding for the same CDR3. The DNA for the CDR3 is TGTGCCAGCAGCTTGCCGCAAGAGACCCAGTACTTC. This sequence encodes CASSLPQETQYF. This chain joins TRBV7-9 and TRBJ2-5; D remains ambiguous. CDR1 is SEHNR, CDR2 FQNEAQ, per germline (reference sequence). Trimming shortened V by 3 bases and J by 2 bases, and 4 bases separated the two germline ends. The CDR3 extends over 12 amino acids.

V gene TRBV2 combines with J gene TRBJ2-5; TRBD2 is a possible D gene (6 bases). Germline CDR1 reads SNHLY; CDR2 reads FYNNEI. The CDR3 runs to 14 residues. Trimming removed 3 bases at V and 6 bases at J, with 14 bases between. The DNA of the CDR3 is TGTGCCAGCAGTGAGCGGCTAGCGTTGCAGACCCAGTACTTC. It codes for CASSERLALQTQYF.